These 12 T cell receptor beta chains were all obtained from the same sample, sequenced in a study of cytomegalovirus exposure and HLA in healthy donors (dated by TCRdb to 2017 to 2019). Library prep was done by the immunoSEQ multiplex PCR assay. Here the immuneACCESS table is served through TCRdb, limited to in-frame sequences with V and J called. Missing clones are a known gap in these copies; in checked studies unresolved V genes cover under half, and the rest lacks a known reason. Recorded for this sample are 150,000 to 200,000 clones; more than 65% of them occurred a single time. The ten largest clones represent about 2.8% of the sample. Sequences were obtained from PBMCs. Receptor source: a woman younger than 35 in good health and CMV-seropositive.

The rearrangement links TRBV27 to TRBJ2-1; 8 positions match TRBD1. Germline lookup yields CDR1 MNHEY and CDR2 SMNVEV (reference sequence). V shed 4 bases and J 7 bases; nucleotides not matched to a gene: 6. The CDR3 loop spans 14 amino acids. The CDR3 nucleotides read TGTGCCAGCAGTTCGACAGGGGCAGGGAATGAGCAGTTCTTC. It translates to CASSSTGAGNEQFF.

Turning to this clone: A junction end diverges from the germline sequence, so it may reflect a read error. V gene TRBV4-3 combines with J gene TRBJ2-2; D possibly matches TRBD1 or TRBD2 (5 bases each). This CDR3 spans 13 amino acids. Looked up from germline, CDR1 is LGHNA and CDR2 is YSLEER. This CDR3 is CASSEEGAGKLFF. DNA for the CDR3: TGCGCCAGCAGCGAAGAGGGTGCAGGGAAACTGTTTTTT.

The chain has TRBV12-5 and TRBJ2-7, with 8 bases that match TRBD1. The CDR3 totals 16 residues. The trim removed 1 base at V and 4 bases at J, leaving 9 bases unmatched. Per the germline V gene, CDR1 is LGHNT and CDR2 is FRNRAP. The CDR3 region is CASGLAGTGARYEQYF. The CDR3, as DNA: TGTGCTAGTGGTTTGGCCGGGACAGGCGCCCGGTACGAGCAGTACTTC.

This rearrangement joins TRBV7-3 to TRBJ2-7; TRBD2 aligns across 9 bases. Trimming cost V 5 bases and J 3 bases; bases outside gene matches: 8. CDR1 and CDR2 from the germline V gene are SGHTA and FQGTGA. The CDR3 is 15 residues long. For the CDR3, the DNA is TGTGCCAGCAGCAGAGACGGGACTAGCCTCTACGAGCAGTACTTC. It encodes CASSRDGTSLYEQYF.

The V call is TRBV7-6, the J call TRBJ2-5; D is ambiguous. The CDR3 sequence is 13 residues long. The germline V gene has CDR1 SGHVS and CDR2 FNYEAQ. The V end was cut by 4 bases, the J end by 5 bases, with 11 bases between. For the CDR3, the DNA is TGTGCCAGCAGCTCTAGTATTGGGGAGACCCAGTACTTC. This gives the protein CASSSSIGETQYF. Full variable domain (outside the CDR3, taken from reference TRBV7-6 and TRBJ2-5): GAGVSQSPRYKVTKRGQDVALRCDPISGHVSLYWYRQALGQGPEFLTYFNYEAQQDKSGLPNDRFSAERPEGSISTLTIQRTEQRDSAMYRCASSSSIGETQYFGPGTRLLVL.

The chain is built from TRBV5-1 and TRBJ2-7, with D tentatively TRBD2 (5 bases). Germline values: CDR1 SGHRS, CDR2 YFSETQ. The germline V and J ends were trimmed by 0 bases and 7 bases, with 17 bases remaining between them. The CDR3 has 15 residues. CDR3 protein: CASSLGAGETGEQYF. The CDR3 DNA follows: TGCGCCAGCAGCTTGGGTGCCGGGGAAACGGGGGAGCAGTACTTC. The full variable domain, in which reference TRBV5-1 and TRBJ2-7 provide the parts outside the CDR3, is KAGVTQTPRYLIKTRGQQVTLSCSPISGHRSVSWYQQTPGQGLQFLFEYFSETQRNKGNFPGRFSGRQFSNSRSEMNVSTLELGDSALYLCASSLGAGETGEQYFGPGTRLTVT.

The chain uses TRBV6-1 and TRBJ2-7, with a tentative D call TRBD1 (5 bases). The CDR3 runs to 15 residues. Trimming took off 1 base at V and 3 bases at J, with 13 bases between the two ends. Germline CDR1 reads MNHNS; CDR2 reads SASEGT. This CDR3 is CASSEEAQALYEQYF. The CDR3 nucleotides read TGTGCCAGCAGTGAAGAGGCACAGGCTCTCTACGAGCAGTACTTC.

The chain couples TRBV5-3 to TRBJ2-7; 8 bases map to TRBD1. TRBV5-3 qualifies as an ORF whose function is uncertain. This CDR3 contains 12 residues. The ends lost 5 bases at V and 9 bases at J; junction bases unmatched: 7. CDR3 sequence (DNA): TGTGCCAGAAGTCCGGACAGGGACGGGCAGTACTTC. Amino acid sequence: CARSPDRDGQYF.

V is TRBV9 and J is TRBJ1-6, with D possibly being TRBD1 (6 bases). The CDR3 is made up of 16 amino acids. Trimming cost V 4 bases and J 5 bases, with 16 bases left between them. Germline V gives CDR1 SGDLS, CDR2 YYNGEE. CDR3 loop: CASSPLQGRNNSPLHF. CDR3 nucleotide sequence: TGTGCCAGCAGCCCACTTCAGGGGCGTAATAATTCACCCCTCCACTTT.

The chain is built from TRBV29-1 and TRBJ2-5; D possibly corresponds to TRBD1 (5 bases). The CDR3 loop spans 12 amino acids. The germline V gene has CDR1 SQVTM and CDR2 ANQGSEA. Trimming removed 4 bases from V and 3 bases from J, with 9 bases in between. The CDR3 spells CSVGQKEETQYF. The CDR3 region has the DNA TGCAGCGTTGGACAGAAGGAAGAGACCCAGTACTTC.

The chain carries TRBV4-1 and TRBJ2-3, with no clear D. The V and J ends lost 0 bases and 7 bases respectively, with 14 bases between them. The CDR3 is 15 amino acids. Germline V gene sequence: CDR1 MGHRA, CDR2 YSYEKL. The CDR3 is CASSQDPPPTYTQYF. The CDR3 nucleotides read TGCGCCAGCAGCCAAGATCCACCGCCAACATATACGCAGTATTTT.

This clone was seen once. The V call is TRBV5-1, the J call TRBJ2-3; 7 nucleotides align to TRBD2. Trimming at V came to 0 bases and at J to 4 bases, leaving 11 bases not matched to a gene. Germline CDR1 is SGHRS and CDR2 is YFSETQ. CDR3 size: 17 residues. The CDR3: CASSLGASAGVSDTQYF. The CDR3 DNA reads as TGCGCCAGCAGCTTGGGGGCATCGGCGGGGGTTTCAGATACGCAGTATTTT.